The rows below give T cell receptor beta chains drawn from one sample of a study of OX40 agonist ivuxolimab in advanced cancers. Generated by immunoSEQ multiplex PCR, the TCRdb table keeps only in-frame clones and is missing some. This sample carries a few thousand clones, 70% to 85% of them seen once, and the ten largest clones take around 13%. Sequences were derived from CD4+ or CD8+ T cells sorted from blood, sampled in a trial of the OX40 agonist ivuxolimab. Receptors originate from an adult with an advanced solid tumor such as melanoma, head and neck, liver or kidney cancer. The CDR3 runs from the conserved cysteine through the conserved F or W. D genes are given only for firm matches. Only some rows state a clone size, as once, few, many or a class for expanded clones.

V: TRBV4-2
J: TRBJ2-5
size: NA
D: NA
DNA: TGTGCCAGCCAGTCGGGCCTAGGAGAGACCCAGTACTTC
CDR3: CASQSGLGETQYF

V: TRBV11-1
J: TRBJ2-7
size: NA
D: NA
DNA: TGTGCCAGCAGCCCTGGACCCACCTACGAGCAGTACTTC
CDR3: CASSPGPTYEQYF

V: TRBV7-9
J: TRBJ2-7
size: NA
D: NA
DNA: TGTGCCAGCAGCTTAGTGGGAGAGGGGCAGTACTTC
CDR3: CASSLVGEGQYF

V: TRBV15
J: TRBJ1-6
size: NA
D: NA
DNA: TGTGCCACCAGCAAGTCCACAAGCTATAATTCACCCCTCCACTTT
CDR3: CATSKSTSYNSPLHF

V: TRBV7-6
J: TRBJ2-7
size: NA
D: NA
DNA: TGTGCCAGCAGCCTCGGGGGGCTAAACGAGCAGTACTTC
CDR3: CASSLGGLNEQYF

V: TRBV7-9
J: TRBJ2-2
size: NA
D: NA
DNA: TGTGCCAGCAAGGAATTGGCAGGTGAAGGGACAAACACCGGGGAGCTGTTTTTT
CDR3: CASKELAGEGTNTGELFF

V: TRBV28
J: TRBJ2-1
size: NA
D: TRBD2
DNA: TGTGCCAGCAGTGCAACGGGTTGGACTAGCGGGAGACCCTACAATGAGCAGTTCTTC
CDR3: CASSATGWTSGRPYNEQFF

V: TRBV5-8
J: TRBJ2-1
size: NA
D: NA
DNA: TGTGCCAGCAGCTTGGGGACGACAGGAAACGATGAGCAGTTCTTC
CDR3: CASSLGTTGNDEQFF

V: TRBV6-5
J: TRBJ2-3
size: NA
D: NA
DNA: TGTGCCAGCAGTTACTTCGGACTTTACACAGATACGCAGTATTTT
CDR3: CASSYFGLYTDTQYF

V: TRBV27
J: TRBJ2-7
size: once
D: TRBD2
DNA: TGTGCCAGCAGTCGGGGATTAATAGCGGGAGAGAACGAGCAGTACTTC
CDR3: CASSRGLIAGENEQYF

V: TRBV7-7
J: TRBJ2-1
size: NA
D: TRBD2
DNA: TGTGCTAGCAGCCAAACTAGCGGGAGTACAGATGAGCAGTTCTTC
CDR3: CASSQTSGSTDEQFF

V: TRBV27
J: TRBJ1-4
size: NA
D: NA
DNA: TGTGCCAGCAGTTTATCGCCATCTAATGAAAAACTGTTTTTT
CDR3: CASSLSPSNEKLFF

V: TRBV5-1
J: TRBJ2-2
size: NA
D: NA
DNA: TGCGCCAGCAGCTTGAGGAGCGGCCTCACCGGGGAGCTGTTTTTT
CDR3: CASSLRSGLTGELFF

V: TRBV6-5
J: TRBJ2-7
size: NA
D: NA
DNA: TGTGCCAGCAGTTACGTGGCAGCCTTAACTACGGCGCAGTACTTC
CDR3: CASSYVAALTTAQYF

V: TRBV14
J: TRBJ2-2
size: NA
D: NA
DNA: TGTGCCAGCAGCCAAGATCGGGGTTCCACCGGGGAGCTGTTTTTT
CDR3: CASSQDRGSTGELFF

V: TRBV6-5
J: TRBJ1-1
size: few
D: NA
DNA: TGTGCCAGCAGTTTAAGCGGGGTCACTGAAGCTTTCTTT
CDR3: CASSLSGVTEAFF

V: TRBV4-1
J: TRBJ2-7
size: once
D: NA
DNA: TGCGCCAGCAGCCAACGCCAGGAGACCTACGAGCAGTACTTC
CDR3: CASSQRQETYEQYF

V: TRBV7-9
J: TRBJ2-7
size: NA
D: TRBD2
DNA: TGTGCCAGCAGCTCCGGGACTAGCGGCGAGGGAGAGCAGTACTTC
CDR3: CASSSGTSGEGEQYF

V: TRBV2
J: TRBJ2-3
size: NA
D: NA
DNA: TGTGCCAGCAGCCTGGGACGCCGCACAGATACGCAGTATTTT
CDR3: CASSLGRRTDTQYF

V: TRBV19
J: TRBJ2-3
size: NA
D: NA
DNA: TGTGCCAGTAGCTGGGCCGGCACAGATACGCAGTATTTT
CDR3: CASSWAGTDTQYF

V: TRBV7-9
J: TRBJ2-5
size: NA
D: TRBD2
DNA: TGTGCCAGCAGCTTAGTGGGAGTGGCTAGCGGGTCGGAGACCCAGTACTTC
CDR3: CASSLVGVASGSETQYF

V: TRBV10-2
J: TRBJ2-3
size: few
D: NA
DNA: TGCGCCAGCAGTGAGTCGCGCGGGACCACAGATACGCAGTATTTT
CDR3: CASSESRGTTDTQYF

V: TRBV29-1
J: TRBJ1-1
size: NA
D: TRBD1
DNA: TGCAGGGGTGACAGGGGTTTCTTT
CDR3: CRGDRGFF

V: TRBV2
J: TRBJ2-3
size: NA
D: NA
DNA: TGTGCCAGCAGTGGGAGGGAAGGAGATACGCAGTATTTT
CDR3: CASSGREGDTQYF

V: TRBV30
J: TRBJ1-1
size: NA
D: NA
DNA: TGTGCCTGGAGTGAGTTGGGGACCACTGAAGCTTTCTTT
CDR3: CAWSELGTTEAFF

V: TRBV29-1
J: TRBJ2-2
size: NA
D: NA
DNA: TGCAGCGTTGATTTAGGAAACACCGGGGAGCTGTTTTTT
CDR3: CSVDLGNTGELFF

V: TRBV27
J: TRBJ2-3
size: NA
D: NA
DNA: TGTGCCAGCAGTCCGTGGGACTCCCAAAGCACAGATACGCAGTATTTT
CDR3: CASSPWDSQSTDTQYF

V: TRBV5-1
J: TRBJ2-1
size: NA
D: TRBD2
DNA: TGCGCCAGCAGCCCCTCGACTAGCGGGGCCTACAATGAGCAGTTCTTC
CDR3: CASSPSTSGAYNEQFF